A selection of T cell receptor beta chains follows, all from one sample in a study of blood T cell repertoires in COVID-19. Assay used: immunoSEQ multiplex PCR; TCRdb lists only in-frame clones, some missing. The sample holds 150,000 or so clones; roughly 86% are singletons and the top ten take more than 9.5%. The sample was peripheral blood. The source of these receptors is a woman aged 70-85 years with COVID-19, enrolled during active disease. Both conserved end residues are part of each CDR3. The D gene is left open where the match is weak. Size values are once, few and many counts, or a class for expanded clones, and some rows have none.

>17|-|TRBV5-4|-|TRBJ2-3
CASSLGGAYSGTDTQYF
TGTGCCAGCAGCTTGGGCGGCGCCTATAGCGGCACAGATACGCAGTATTTT
>16|once|TRBV5-1|-|TRBJ1-3
CASSLAQAISGNTIYF
TGCGCCAGCAGCTTGGCCCAGGCAATCTCTGGAAACACCATATATTTT
>15|-|TRBV6-4|-|TRBJ1-4
CASSFSGRRGEKLFF
TGTGCCAGCAGTTTTTCAGGGAGGCGAGGCGAAAAACTGTTTTTT
>13|-|TRBV19|-|TRBJ2-5
CASRRGGQETQYF
TGTGCCAGTAGGCGGGGCGGACAAGAGACCCAGTACTTC
>16|-|TRBV6-5|-|TRBJ1-2
CASSYWGQGGGYGYTF
TGTGCCAGCAGTTACTGGGGCCAGGGAGGAGGGTATGGCTACACCTTC
>13|-|TRBV12-3/TRBV12-4|-|TRBJ1-1
CASSTGLNTEAFF
TGTGCCAGCAGTACAGGGTTGAACACTGAAGCTTTCTTT
>14|-|TRBV2|TRBD1|TRBJ2-5
CASTLSILQGAQYF
TGTGCCAGCACTCTATCCATCTTACAGGGGGCCCAGTACTTC
>13|-|TRBV3-1/TRBV3-2|-|TRBJ1-2
CASSPIQQYGYTF
TGTGCCAGCAGCCCCATACAACAATATGGCTACACCTTC
>15|-|TRBV15|-|TRBJ1-1
CATSRGTGRGTEAFF
TGTGCCACCAGCAGAGGGACGGGGAGGGGGACTGAAGCTTTCTTT
>16|-|TRBV7-9|TRBD1|TRBJ1-1
CASSSGGQGLSTEAFF
TGTGCCAGCAGCTCAGGGGGACAGGGACTGAGCACTGAAGCTTTCTTT
>14|-|TRBV19|-|TRBJ1-2
CASSQTGGEYGYTF
TGTGCCAGTAGTCAAACGGGGGGAGAGTATGGCTACACCTTC
>16|-|TRBV3-1/TRBV3-2|TRBD1|TRBJ1-1
CASSPSRGGGYTEAFF
TGTGCCAGCAGCCCCTCCCGCGGAGGGGGCTACACTGAAGCTTTCTTT
>16|-|TRBV5-5|TRBD2|TRBJ2-5
CASSLRPSGDQETQYF
TGTGCCAGCAGCTTGAGGCCTAGCGGGGACCAAGAGACCCAGTACTTC
>16|-|TRBV5-6|TRBD1|TRBJ1-5
CASSFGTGDSNQPQHF
TGTGCCAGCAGCTTTGGGACAGGGGATAGCAATCAGCCCCAGCATTTT
>15|-|TRBV5-1|-|TRBJ2-1
CASSLVVSKFNEQFF
TGCGCCAGCAGCTTGGTGGTCAGTAAGTTCAATGAGCAGTTCTTC
>16|once|TRBV5-1|TRBD1|TRBJ1-3
CASSLTTGVNGNTIYF
TGCGCCAGCAGCTTGACGACAGGGGTTAATGGAAACACCATATATTTT
>13|-|TRBV2|TRBD1|TRBJ1-4
CASKGTGNEKLFF
TGTGCCAGCAAGGGGACAGGGAACGAAAAACTGTTTTTT
>15|-|TRBV6-5|-|TRBJ1-2
CASSLSEAGFYGYTF
TGTGCCAGCAGTCTCTCGGAGGCGGGGTTCTATGGCTACACCTTC
>13|-|TRBV3-1/TRBV3-2|TRBD1|TRBJ2-1
CASSPRTGNEQFF
TGTGCCAGCAGCCCCCGGACAGGGAATGAGCAGTTCTTC
>15|-|TRBV6-1|-|TRBJ2-7
CASSEGDLGGSEQYF
TGTGCCAGCAGTGAAGGGGATCTGGGAGGCTCCGAGCAGTACTTC
>16|once|TRBV28|TRBD2|TRBJ2-3
CASSPGLAVFTDTQYF
TGTGCCAGCAGCCCGGGGCTAGCGGTGTTCACAGATACGCAGTATTTT
>15|-|TRBV19|-|TRBJ1-4
CAGSESGGPNEKLFF
TGTGCCGGCTCTGAAAGTGGCGGCCCTAATGAAAAACTGTTTTTT
>15|once|TRBV10-1|-|TRBJ1-1
CASSESGGLRTEAFF
TGCGCCAGCAGTGAGTCGGGGGGTTTAAGAACTGAAGCTTTCTTT
>11|-|TRBV2|-|TRBJ1-6
CLSGVNSPLHF
TGCTTATCGGGGGTAAATTCACCCCTCCACTTT
>16|-|TRBV11-2|TRBD1|TRBJ1-2
CASSLETGGVYYGYTF
TGTGCCAGCAGCTTAGAGACAGGGGGCGTATACTATGGCTACACCTTC
>14|-|TRBV6-1|-|TRBJ1-4
CASNGDSANEKLFF
TGTGCCAGCAACGGGGATTCGGCTAATGAAAAACTGTTTTTT
>14|few|TRBV2|TRBD1|TRBJ1-1
CASSAQGARTEAFF
TGTGCCAGCAGTGCACAGGGGGCTCGGACTGAAGCTTTCTTT
>15|-|TRBV7-6|-|TRBJ1-3
CASSLGPISGNTIYF
TGTGCCAGCAGCTTAGGGCCGATCTCTGGAAACACCATATATTTT
>15|-|TRBV12-5|-|TRBJ2-2
CASGLAGASTGELFF
TGTGCTAGTGGTTTGGCAGGGGCGAGCACCGGGGAGCTGTTTTTT
>13|-|TRBV3-1/TRBV3-2|-|TRBJ1-5
CASSLVGNQPQHF
TGTGCCAGCAGCCTCGTCGGTAATCAGCCCCAGCATTTT
>14|-|TRBV5-4|-|TRBJ1-4
CASSFAGTNEKLFF
TGTGCCAGCAGCTTTGCGGGGACTAATGAAAAACTGTTTTTT
>14|-|TRBV6-6|TRBD1|TRBJ1-2
CASTGGTYMYGYTF
TGTGCCAGCACAGGGGGAACGTATATGTATGGCTACACCTTC
>17|-|TRBV9|TRBD2|TRBJ2-2
CASSVSGLAINTGELFF
TGTGCCAGCAGCGTCTCGGGACTAGCCATTAACACCGGGGAGCTGTTTTTT
>14|-|TRBV21-1|-|TRBJ1-1
CANISRQAFPEAFF
TGTGCCAACATCTCCCGACAGGCGTTCCCTGAAGCTTTCTTT
>10|-|TRBV20-1|TRBD1|TRBJ1-2
CSADRAGYTF
TGCAGTGCTGACAGGGCTGGCTACACCTTC
>15|-|TRBV5-6|-|TRBJ1-4
CASSSLGVTNEKLFF
TGTGCCAGCAGCTCCTTAGGGGTAACTAATGAAAAACTGTTTTTT
>15|-|TRBV7-2|-|TRBJ1-3
CASSLVGGKGNTIYF
TGTGCCAGCAGCTTAGTCGGGGGAAAAGGAAACACCATATATTTT
>17|-|TRBV5-1|TRBD1|TRBJ1-4
CASSLEGQGATNEKLFF
TGCGCCAGCAGCTTGGAGGGACAGGGGGCCACTAATGAAAAACTGTTTTTT
>14|-|TRBV6-2/TRBV6-3|-|TRBJ1-4
CASSPIGVGEKLFF
TGTGCCAGCAGCCCCATCGGGGTAGGAGAAAAACTGTTTTTT
>17|-|TRBV5-1|TRBD1|TRBJ1-1
CASSLAGQGAMNTEAFF
TGCGCCAGCAGCTTGGCTGGACAGGGGGCCATGAACACTGAAGCTTTCTTT
>20|-|TRBV4-1|-|TRBJ1-3
CASSQDLGGTFKSSGNTIYF
TGCGCCAGCAGCCAAGATTTGGGAGGGACATTTAAGAGCTCTGGAAACACCATATATTTT
>12|-|TRBV20-1|TRBD1|TRBJ1-5
CSASTGGTPQHF
TGCAGTGCCAGTACAGGGGGCACGCCCCAGCATTTT
>15|-|TRBV9|-|TRBJ2-7
CASNPTPGATYEQYF
TGTGCCAGCAACCCCACCCCGGGAGCCACCTACGAGCAGTACTTC
>19|once|TRBV4-1|TRBD2|TRBJ2-5
CASSHPGLAGGPNQETQYF
TGCGCCAGCAGCCACCCTGGACTAGCGGGGGGGCCCAACCAAGAGACCCAGTACTTC
>13|-|TRBV30|-|TRBJ1-6
CAWMRGSNSPLHF
TGTGCCTGGATGCGAGGGTCTAATTCACCCCTCCACTTT
>16|once|TRBV5-1|TRBD2|TRBJ2-1
CASSAGLAGGSTEQFF
TGCGCCAGCAGCGCGGGACTAGCGGGGGGGTCCACTGAGCAGTTCTTC
>16|-|TRBV19|-|TRBJ2-4
CASSTIIAETKNIQYF
TGTGCCAGTAGTACCATCATAGCGGAGACCAAAAACATTCAGTACTTC
>15|-|TRBV19|TRBD2|TRBJ2-5
CASSIGTSVGETQYF
TGTGCCAGTAGTATCGGGACTAGCGTCGGAGAGACCCAGTACTTC
>16|-|TRBV2|TRBD1|TRBJ1-6
CASSAGGAFYNSPLHF
TGTGCCAGCAGTGCAGGGGGCGCTTTCTATAATTCACCCCTCCACTTT
>15|-|TRBV2|TRBD2|TRBJ2-3
CASTSAGGGADTQYF
TGTGCCAGCACCTCAGCGGGGGGGGGTGCAGATACGCAGTATTTT
>12|-|TRBV18|-|TRBJ2-7
CASSGSSYEQYF
TGTGCCAGCTCCGGGAGCTCCTACGAGCAGTACTTC
>16|once|TRBV2|TRBD1|TRBJ1-4
CASRGTGSPTNEKLFF
TGTGCCAGCAGAGGGACAGGGAGTCCGACTAATGAAAAACTGTTTTTT
>17|-|TRBV11-2|TRBD2|TRBJ2-3
CASSLRNAGGSTDTQYF
TGTGCCAGCAGCTTGCGAAACGCGGGGGGAAGCACAGATACGCAGTATTTT
>16|once|TRBV7-8|-|TRBJ2-6
CASSLEARSGANVLTF
TGTGCCAGCAGCTTAGAAGCTCGCTCTGGGGCCAACGTCCTGACTTTC
>13|-|TRBV19|TRBD1|TRBJ1-4
CASMDRANEKLFF
TGTGCCAGTATGGACAGGGCTAATGAAAAACTGTTTTTT
>16|-|TRBV5-4|-|TRBJ2-5
CASSLMESRSQETQYF
TGTGCCAGCAGCTTGATGGAGTCTCGCTCTCAAGAGACCCAGTACTTC
>13|-|TRBV12-3/TRBV12-4|TRBD1|TRBJ1-1
CASRDRGWTEAFF
TGTGCCAGCAGGGACAGGGGGTGGACTGAAGCTTTCTTT
>15|-|TRBV6-5|TRBD1|TRBJ2-2
CASSWTGGGTGELFF
TGTGCCAGCAGTTGGACAGGGGGCGGCACCGGGGAGCTGTTTTTT
>16|-|TRBV7-3|-|TRBJ2-6
CASSLGPGNGANVLTF
TGTGCCAGCAGCTTAGGGCCGGGGAATGGGGCCAACGTCCTGACTTTC
>13|-|TRBV28|TRBD1|TRBJ2-7
CASSFTGAYEQYF
TGTGCCAGCAGTTTTACAGGGGCCTACGAGCAGTACTTC